The text below deals with one T cell receptor beta chain. This record comes from a study of shared clonotypes between healthy human individuals. CDR3 length: 14 residues. V was trimmed by 0 bases and J by 0 bases, leaving 4 bases between them. The germline V gene has CDR1 SGHRS and CDR2 YFSETQ. Profiled with immunoSEQ multiplex PCR; TCRdb holds only in-frame clones, not every one. The repertoire includes some 1,900,000 clones, roughly 95% of them detected once, and 1.2% sits in the top ten. CD45RO-negative cells were positively selected for CCR7, leaving out terminally differentiated effector memory CD45RA+ cells.

The rearrangement links TRBV5-1 to TRBJ2-1; D is ambiguous. Sequenced material: naive CD8+ T cells sorted from blood. This receptor was taken from a man between 18 and 29 years old in good health. The CDR3 sequence is CASSLGLSYNEQFF. The DNA for the CDR3 is TGCGCCAGCAGCTTGGGTCTCTCCTACAATGAGCAGTTCTTC.